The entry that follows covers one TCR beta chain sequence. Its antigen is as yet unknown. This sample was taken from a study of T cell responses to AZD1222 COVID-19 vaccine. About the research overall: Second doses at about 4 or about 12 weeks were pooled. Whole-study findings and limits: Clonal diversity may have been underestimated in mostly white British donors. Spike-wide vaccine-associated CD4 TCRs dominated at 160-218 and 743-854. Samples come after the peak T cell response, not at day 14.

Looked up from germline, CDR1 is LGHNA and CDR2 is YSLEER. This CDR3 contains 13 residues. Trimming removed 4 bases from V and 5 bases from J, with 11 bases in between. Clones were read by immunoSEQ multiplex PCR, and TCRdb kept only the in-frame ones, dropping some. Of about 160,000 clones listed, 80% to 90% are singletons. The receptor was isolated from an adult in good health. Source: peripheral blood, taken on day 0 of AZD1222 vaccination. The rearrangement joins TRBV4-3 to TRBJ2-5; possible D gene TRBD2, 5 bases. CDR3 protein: CASSLELGETQYF. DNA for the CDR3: TGCGCCAGCAGCCTTGAACTAGGGGAGACCCAGTACTTC.